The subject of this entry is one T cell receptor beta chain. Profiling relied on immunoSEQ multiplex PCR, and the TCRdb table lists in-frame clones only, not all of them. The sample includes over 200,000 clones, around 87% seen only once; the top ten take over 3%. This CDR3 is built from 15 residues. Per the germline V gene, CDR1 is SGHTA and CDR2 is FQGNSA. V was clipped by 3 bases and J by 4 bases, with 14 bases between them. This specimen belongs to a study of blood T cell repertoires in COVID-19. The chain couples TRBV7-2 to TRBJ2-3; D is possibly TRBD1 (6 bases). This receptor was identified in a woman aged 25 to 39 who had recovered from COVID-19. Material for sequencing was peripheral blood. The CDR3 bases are TGTGCCAGCAGCTTCATGGCAGGGGTGTCAGATACGCAGTATTTT. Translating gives CASSFMAGVSDTQYF.